This T cell receptor (beta chain) stems from a study of blood T cell repertoires in COVID-19. Study-wide background: The United States, Italy and Spain supplied acute and convalescent COVID-19 samples.

Trimming stripped 3 bases from V and 2 bases from J, with 17 bases between. This CDR3 region has 16 residues. Germline CDR1 and CDR2: KGHSH and LQKENI. Data came from immunoSEQ multiplex PCR; TCRdb stores just in-frame clones and leaves some out. In the table there are roughly 80,000 clones, more than 75% of which are singletons. This receptor was obtained from a human donor in a cohort sampled during active COVID-19. Sequencing input: peripheral blood. The rearrangement joins TRBV18 to TRBJ2-7; D gene ambiguous. CDR3 nucleotides: TGTGCCAGCTCACCGAGACTCGCGAAAGGAGCCTACGAGCAGTACTTC. This gives the protein CASSPRLAKGAYEQYF.